This T cell receptor (beta chain) was recovered during a study of graft-versus-host responses after intestinal transplantation. With 5 bases removed from V and 5 bases from J, the gap between germline ends came to 19 bases. This CDR3 has 15 amino acids. The germline CDR1 and CDR2 sequences are GTSNPN and SVGIG (reference sequence). Comment on this clone: Its antigen is unknown.

Libraries were prepared by immunoSEQ multiplex PCR; TCRdb keeps only in-frame clonotypes and omits some of them. Of about 16,000 clones listed, about 90% were seen once; the top ten hold roughly 5.5%. Study-wide findings and caveats: Recipient marrow showed GvH clones, some seen first in ileum or blood.

The sample consisted of PBMCs, taken approximately 110 days after intestinal transplant. V usage is TRBV30 and J usage is TRBJ1-5, with a weak D call TRBD1 (5 bases). This clonotype was obtained from a human patient who received an intestinal transplant, so some T cells may come from the graft donor. The CDR3 coding sequence is TGTGCCTGGGGGGGAGGGGCAGGTACCGATCAGCCCCAGCATTTT. It yields the protein CAWGGGAGTDQPQHF.